These T cell receptor beta chains were read from a single sample in a study of blood T cell repertoires in COVID-19. Produced via immunoSEQ multiplex PCR; TCRdb's table is partial and in-frame only. The sample includes about 130,000 clones, 86% of them seen just once. Sequencing was performed on peripheral blood. These receptor sequences come from a woman aged 50 to 65 who had recovered from COVID-19. Both conserved end residues are trimmed from each CDR3. The D gene is left open where the match is weak. Clone size, where shown, is once, few, many, or a class for clones that have expanded.

v_gene	abundance	j_gene	d_gene	CDR3aa
TRBV19	NA	TRBJ2-1	TRBD1	ASSVWDSHNEQF
TRBV18	NA	TRBJ2-3	NA	ASSPGGGPTDTQY
TRBV30	NA	TRBJ2-3	TRBD1	AWNPTGATDTQY
TRBV5-6	NA	TRBJ2-7	TRBD1	ASSLWDRVNSEQY
TRBV5-6	once	TRBJ1-1	TRBD1	ASSYDRGQYTEAF
TRBV14	NA	TRBJ1-4	NA	ASSQDSPGWTNEKLF
TRBV5-1	once	TRBJ2-1	TRBD1	ASSFRTGGSRNDEQF
TRBV5-1	NA	TRBJ2-5	TRBD1	ASSLIGTDQETQY
TRBV5-1	NA	TRBJ2-2	NA	ASSDQPTSWTGELF
TRBV6-5	NA	TRBJ1-1	NA	ASRHQGPSTEAF
TRBV9	NA	TRBJ1-2	TRBD1	ASSVGQFKNYGYT
TRBV7-9	NA	TRBJ1-1	NA	ASSGLSNTEAF
TRBV15	NA	TRBJ2-7	TRBD1	ATSSDRGQQY
TRBV6-5	once	TRBJ1-4	TRBD1	ASSRQGRTNEKLF
TRBV18	once	TRBJ2-7	TRBD1	ASSIDRGFFSSYEQY
TRBV30	NA	TRBJ2-2	TRBD1	ASSAGTGQGHANTGELF
TRBV5-5	NA	TRBJ1-1	TRBD1	ASSSPDRGNTEAF
TRBV7-3	NA	TRBJ2-1	NA	ASSPTGQGYYNEQF
TRBV2	NA	TRBJ1-3	NA	ASSAMTSSSGNTIY
TRBV18	NA	TRBJ2-7	NA	ASSPPDRTYEQY
TRBV6-5	NA	TRBJ2-2	NA	ASLGGGYTGELF
TRBV30	NA	TRBJ1-2	TRBD1	AWSAHRGEGYT
TRBV2	NA	TRBJ1-2	NA	ASRPDSYGYT
TRBV2	NA	TRBJ1-5	NA	ASSVESNQPQH
TRBV7-8	NA	TRBJ1-2	NA	ASSLVRLGRAEGYT
TRBV6-5	NA	TRBJ2-1	NA	ASSNSRGTYNEQF
TRBV9	NA	TRBJ1-2	TRBD1	ASSLEQGGYGYT
TRBV2	NA	TRBJ2-3	NA	ASSEANRGPDTQY
TRBV29-1	NA	TRBJ1-4	TRBD1	SAYRDRGEKLF
TRBV11-2	NA	TRBJ1-2	NA	ASSSGQTNYYGYT
TRBV5-1	NA	TRBJ1-2	NA	ASSLTGYGYT
TRBV10-3	NA	TRBJ1-5	NA	AIRADRGNNQPQH
TRBV5-1	NA	TRBJ1-2	NA	ASTPQGPGGYT
TRBV24-1	NA	TRBJ2-3	NA	ATSDPRGGTDTQY
TRBV29-1	NA	TRBJ1-2	NA	SAIKGESYGYT
TRBV7-8	NA	TRBJ2-3	TRBD2	ASSTPHRGGRADTQY
TRBV6-6	few	TRBJ2-1	NA	ASSGPLGGQF
TRBV11-1	NA	TRBJ2-1	TRBD1	ASSFGDRGQDEQF
TRBV6-5	NA	TRBJ1-2	NA	ASSYDQVYGYT
TRBV11-3	NA	TRBJ1-3	NA	ASSLGQGSGNTIY
TRBV12-3/TRBV12-4	NA	TRBJ1-6	NA	ASRDRNSPLH
TRBV4-1	NA	TRBJ1-2	TRBD1	ASGTGMNYGYT
TRBV9	NA	TRBJ1-2	TRBD1	ASSVDGQVDGYT
TRBV6-5	NA	TRBJ2-2	TRBD1	ASSFDRGSVGELF
TRBV5-1	NA	TRBJ2-1	NA	ASRYTPLQGNEQF
TRBV5-5	NA	TRBJ2-7	TRBD1	ASSLALTGGYEQY
TRBV28	NA	TRBJ2-1	TRBD2	ASSPTSGVYNEQF
TRBV18	NA	TRBJ2-7	TRBD1	ASSPGQGSYEQY
TRBV5-5	NA	TRBJ2-7	NA	ASHTLTGSYEQY
TRBV5-5	few	TRBJ1-5	TRBD1	ASSFDWDRGQPQH
TRBV11-2	NA	TRBJ2-7	TRBD1	ASSNTDRANYEQY
TRBV9	NA	TRBJ2-7	TRBD2	ASSGASGRAYEQY
TRBV7-3	NA	TRBJ1-1	NA	ASSSRGENTEAF
TRBV27	NA	TRBJ2-3	TRBD2	ASSLLAGGRGGGQPDTQY
TRBV5-6	NA	TRBJ1-2	TRBD1	ASSQLDRVVNYGYT
TRBV28	NA	TRBJ1-2	NA	ASSLIPTTQDYGYT
TRBV3-1/TRBV3-2	NA	TRBJ2-1	NA	ASKRGSYNEQF
TRBV6-5	once	TRBJ1-4	NA	ASSLGSRWEKLF
TRBV6-5	NA	TRBJ2-5	NA	ASSYSRGGGETQY
TRBV5-6	NA	TRBJ2-3	TRBD1	ASSLRGQGTDTQY